Listed here are 2 T cell receptor beta chains from one sample, sequenced in a study of cytotoxic CD8 clonotypes in ibrutinib-treated CLL. Using immunoSEQ multiplex PCR, the repertoire was profiled, and TCRdb retains in-frame clones only, with some absent. The sample lists about 160,000 clones, 81% occurring once. Here the sequenced sample was PBMCs, taken after 12 months of ibrutinib treatment. These TCRs come from a human donor with chronic lymphocytic leukemia.

The rearrangement joins TRBV4-1 to TRBJ2-7; D possibly uses TRBD1 or TRBD2 (5 bases each). Germline V lookup: CDR1 MGHRA, CDR2 YSYEKL. The V and J ends lost 2 bases and 9 bases respectively, with 14 bases between them. The CDR3 contains 13 residues. The CDR3 coding sequence is TGCGCCAGCAGCCAACCGGGGACGGATGTGCAGTACTTC. Translating it yields CASSQPGTDVQYF.

The chain couples TRBV11-1 to TRBJ2-5, with 7 bases identical to TRBD1. This CDR3 comprises 17 residues. Germline V gives CDR1 SGHAT, CDR2 FQDESV (reference sequence). The V and J ends lost 5 bases and 4 bases, in that order; junction bases with no gene match: 16. In DNA, the CDR3 is TGTGCCAGCAGCGTCCGACAGGGTGGTTCATCGAGAGAGACCCAGTACTTC. Its protein product is CASSVRQGGSSRETQYF.